This is a list of T cell receptor beta chains from one sample in a study of blood T cell repertoires in COVID-19. TCRdb's table, derived via immunoSEQ multiplex PCR, lists solely in-frame clones and lacks some. The sample lists about 150,000 clones; 88% were seen once. The sequencing input was peripheral blood. The receptors shown here come from a man aged 50-60 years who had recovered from COVID-19. Both conserved end residues are part of each CDR3. The D gene is left open where the match is weak. The listing skips clone size in some rows; elsewhere it reads once, few, many or a size class.

size: -; J: TRBJ2-3; V: TRBV2; D: -; CDR3: CASSEWGADTQYF; DNA: TGTGCCAGCAGTGAGTGGGGAGCAGATACGCAGTATTTT
size: -; J: TRBJ1-1; V: TRBV7-9; D: -; CDR3: CASSLAAGVLRNTEAFF; DNA: TGTGCCAGCAGCTTAGCGGCGGGGGTGCTAAGGAACACTGAAGCTTTCTTT
size: -; J: TRBJ1-1; V: TRBV4-3; D: -; CDR3: CASSQDGRTGDTEAFF; DNA: TGCGCCAGCAGCCAAGATGGACGAACCGGGGACACTGAAGCTTTCTTT
size: -; J: TRBJ1-1; V: TRBV6-2/TRBV6-3; D: TRBD1; CDR3: CASSYPGTGEFHTEAFF; DNA: TGTGCCAGCAGTTACCCCGGGACAGGGGAATTTCATACTGAAGCTTTCTTT
size: -; J: TRBJ1-2; V: TRBV28; D: TRBD1; CDR3: CASSSTGAVPSGYTF; DNA: TGTGCCAGCAGTTCCACAGGGGCGGTTCCCTCCGGCTACACCTTC
size: -; J: TRBJ1-3; V: TRBV28; D: TRBD1; CDR3: CASSLSGTGHPRLGNTIYF; DNA: TGTGCCAGCAGTCTCTCCGGGACAGGGCATCCGCGCCTTGGAAACACCATATATTTT
size: -; J: TRBJ1-2; V: TRBV7-2; D: TRBD1; CDR3: CASSAGQELYGYTF; DNA: TGTGCCAGCAGCGCCGGACAGGAACTCTATGGCTACACCTTC
size: -; J: TRBJ2-1; V: TRBV7-8; D: -; CDR3: CASSRGGGSYNEQFF; DNA: TGTGCCAGCAGCCGAGGAGGCGGGTCCTACAATGAGCAGTTCTTC
size: -; J: TRBJ2-5; V: TRBV21-1; D: -; CDR3: CASSKPSTAPYF; DNA: TGTGCCAGCAGCAAACCCTCCACTGCCCCTTACTTC
size: -; J: TRBJ2-5; V: TRBV7-8; D: TRBD2; CDR3: CASSAGTSGIETQYF; DNA: TGTGCCAGCAGCGCGGGGACTAGCGGGATTGAGACCCAGTACTTC
size: -; J: TRBJ2-7; V: TRBV28; D: TRBD2; CDR3: CASSSTGTTYEQYF; DNA: TGTGCCAGCAGTTCAACCGGGACTACCTACGAGCAGTACTTC
size: few; J: TRBJ2-7; V: TRBV7-9; D: -; CDR3: CASSPRTAYEQYF; DNA: TGTGCCAGCAGCCCTCGGACAGCCTACGAGCAGTACTTC
size: once; J: TRBJ2-5; V: TRBV2; D: TRBD1; CDR3: CASRETGVGETQYF; DNA: TGTGCCAGCAGGGAGACAGGGGTGGGGGAGACCCAGTACTTC
size: -; J: TRBJ2-3; V: TRBV5-6; D: -; CDR3: CASSLGWGPGRDTQYF; DNA: TGTGCCAGCAGCTTGGGATGGGGGCCCGGGAGGGATACGCAGTATTTT
size: -; J: TRBJ1-2; V: TRBV6-5; D: -; CDR3: CASSYPGVGYYGYTF; DNA: TGTGCCAGCAGCTACCCAGGGGTAGGATACTATGGCTACACCTTC
size: -; J: TRBJ1-1; V: TRBV2; D: TRBD1; CDR3: CASSEAPGQQMNTEAFF; DNA: TGTGCCAGCAGTGAAGCCCCGGGACAGCAAATGAACACTGAAGCTTTCTTT
size: -; J: TRBJ2-5; V: TRBV6-2/TRBV6-3; D: TRBD2; CDR3: CASSRLAGSIETQYF; DNA: TGTGCCAGCAGTCGACTAGCGGGGTCGATAGAGACCCAGTACTTC
size: -; J: TRBJ1-5; V: TRBV19; D: TRBD1; CDR3: CASSPGQVRNQPQHF; DNA: TGTGCCAGTAGTCCCGGACAGGTCCGCAATCAGCCCCAGCATTTT
size: once; J: TRBJ2-7; V: TRBV6-1; D: -; CDR3: CASSDGPGVLSYEQYF; DNA: TGTGCCAGCAGTGACGGTCCAGGGGTTCTCTCGTACGAGCAGTACTTC
size: -; J: TRBJ2-7; V: TRBV7-8; D: -; CDR3: CASSLAHRDYEQYF; DNA: TGTGCCAGCAGCTTAGCCCACAGGGACTACGAGCAGTACTTC
size: -; J: TRBJ2-1; V: TRBV2; D: -; CDR3: CASRGGDSYNEQFF; DNA: TGTGCCAGCAGAGGGGGAGATTCCTACAATGAGCAGTTCTTC
size: -; J: TRBJ1-1; V: TRBV7-8; D: -; CDR3: CASSLARATIEAFF; DNA: TGTGCCAGCAGCTTAGCGCGGGCGACTATTGAAGCTTTCTTT
size: few; J: TRBJ1-1; V: TRBV2; D: TRBD1; CDR3: CASSPRDRVTEAFF; DNA: TGTGCCAGCAGTCCCCGGGACAGGGTGACTGAAGCTTTCTTT
size: -; J: TRBJ1-4; V: TRBV7-9; D: TRBD1; CDR3: CASSRGGQGGTNEKLFF; DNA: TGTGCCAGCAGCCGAGGGGGACAGGGCGGAACTAATGAAAAACTGTTTTTT
size: -; J: TRBJ1-2; V: TRBV12-2; D: -; CDR3: CASRLARGQGIYGYTF; DNA: TGTGCAAGTCGCTTAGCGCGGGGACAGGGTATCTATGGCTACACCTTC
size: once; J: TRBJ1-4; V: TRBV21-1; D: -; CDR3: CASSRGYPGKLFF; DNA: TGTGCCAGTTCCAGGGGTTACCCCGGGAAACTGTTTTTT
size: once; J: TRBJ2-1; V: TRBV30; D: -; CDR3: CAWSRRGLYNEQFF; DNA: TGTGCCTGGAGCAGGAGGGGACTCTACAATGAGCAGTTCTTC
size: once; J: TRBJ2-5; V: TRBV7-7; D: -; CDR3: CASSQGAGETQYF; DNA: TGTGCCAGCAGCCAAGGCGCGGGTGAGACCCAGTACTTC
size: -; J: TRBJ2-7; V: TRBV28; D: -; CDR3: CASSLDQATYEQYF; DNA: TGTGCCAGCAGTCTCGATCAGGCTACCTACGAGCAGTACTTC
size: -; J: TRBJ1-2; V: TRBV6-2/TRBV6-3; D: -; CDR3: CASSYSLWGSYGYTF; DNA: TGTGCCAGCAGTTACTCCCTATGGGGCAGCTATGGCTACACCTTC
size: few; J: TRBJ2-2; V: TRBV5-1; D: -; CDR3: CASSLWSRASNTGELFF; DNA: TGCGCCAGCAGCTTGTGGTCCAGGGCTAGTAACACCGGGGAGCTGTTTTTT
size: once; J: TRBJ1-1; V: TRBV3-1/TRBV3-2; D: TRBD1; CDR3: CASSQRTGGTEAFF; DNA: TGTGCCAGCAGCCAAAGGACAGGGGGCACTGAAGCTTTCTTT
size: -; J: TRBJ2-7; V: TRBV9; D: TRBD2; CDR3: CASSKDVASGRYEQYF; DNA: TGTGCCAGCAGCAAAGATGTGGCTAGCGGACGCTACGAGCAGTACTTC
size: -; J: TRBJ2-1; V: TRBV28; D: -; CDR3: CASREGMPYNEQFF; DNA: TGTGCCAGCAGAGAGGGTATGCCCTACAATGAGCAGTTCTTC
size: -; J: TRBJ1-2; V: TRBV3-1/TRBV3-2; D: TRBD1; CDR3: CASSMRDSGYGYTF; DNA: TGTGCCAGCAGCATGCGGGACAGCGGCTATGGCTACACCTTC
size: -; J: TRBJ1-1; V: TRBV5-1; D: TRBD1; CDR3: CASSFGDRDFSEAFF; DNA: TGCGCCAGCAGCTTCGGAGACAGGGACTTTTCTGAAGCTTTCTTT
size: -; J: TRBJ2-3; V: TRBV27; D: TRBD2; CDR3: CASSLAGGITDTQYF; DNA: TGTGCCAGCAGTTTAGCCGGGGGGATCACAGATACGCAGTATTTT
size: -; J: TRBJ2-7; V: TRBV18; D: -; CDR3: CASAPGSASSYEQYF; DNA: TGTGCCAGCGCCCCCGGTAGCGCATCATCCTACGAGCAGTACTTC
size: -; J: TRBJ2-3; V: TRBV5-1; D: -; CDR3: CASSPGQRTISTDTQYF; DNA: TGCGCCAGCAGCCCGGGACAGAGGACTATCAGCACAGATACGCAGTATTTT
size: -; J: TRBJ2-3; V: TRBV24-1; D: -; CDR3: CATSDLAGGQGDTQYF; DNA: TGTGCCACCAGTGACCTGGCCGGGGGGCAGGGAGATACGCAGTATTTT
size: -; J: TRBJ1-1; V: TRBV28; D: -; CDR3: CASLAGGRAFF; DNA: TGTGCCAGCCTAGCCGGGGGAAGAGCTTTCTTT
size: -; J: TRBJ2-3; V: TRBV15; D: TRBD1; CDR3: CATSRGGQGADTQYF; DNA: TGTGCCACCAGCAGAGGGGGGCAGGGGGCAGATACGCAGTATTTT
size: -; J: TRBJ2-6; V: TRBV7-3; D: -; CDR3: CASSPTGAGTGANVLTF; DNA: TGTGCCAGCAGCCCTACGGGTGCAGGGACTGGGGCCAACGTCCTGACTTTC
size: -; J: TRBJ2-7; V: TRBV27; D: -; CDR3: CASSSIGRVHEQYF; DNA: TGTGCCAGCAGTTCAATTGGCAGGGTCCACGAGCAGTACTTC
size: -; J: TRBJ1-1; V: TRBV2; D: -; CDR3: CASSPGHMNTEAFF; DNA: TGTGCCAGCAGTCCGGGACACATGAACACTGAAGCTTTCTTT
size: once; J: TRBJ2-7; V: TRBV6-2/TRBV6-3; D: -; CDR3: CASSYEGDEQYF; DNA: TGTGCCAGCAGTTACGAGGGGGACGAGCAGTACTTC
size: once; J: TRBJ2-7; V: TRBV6-5; D: -; CDR3: CASSYRDGSSYEQYF; DNA: TGTGCCAGCAGTTACAGGGACGGGAGCTCCTACGAGCAGTACTTC
size: -; J: TRBJ2-4; V: TRBV5-6; D: TRBD1; CDR3: CASSSTGTGGNIQYF; DNA: TGTGCCAGCAGCTCCACCGGGACAGGGGGAAACATTCAGTACTTC
size: -; J: TRBJ2-7; V: TRBV28; D: TRBD2; CDR3: CASSTTGGLEYEQYF; DNA: TGTGCCAGCAGTACTACGGGGGGGCTGGAGTACGAGCAGTACTTC
size: -; J: TRBJ2-5; V: TRBV7-2; D: -; CDR3: CASSLVKGQGETQYF; DNA: TGTGCCAGCAGCTTAGTCAAGGGCCAGGGGGAGACCCAGTACTTC
size: -; J: TRBJ1-1; V: TRBV2; D: TRBD1; CDR3: CATQGVGDTEAFF; DNA: TGTGCCACGCAGGGGGTCGGGGACACTGAAGCTTTCTTT